Below, 3 T cell receptor beta chains from the same sample are listed, as sequenced in a study of blood T cell repertoires in COVID-19. The repertoire was sequenced with immunoSEQ multiplex PCR; TCRdb's copy has only in-frame clones and lacks some. Here the sample spans 150,000 to 200,000 clones, 70% to 90% being singletons. The sample taken for sequencing was peripheral blood. These receptors all stem from a human donor in a cohort sampled during active COVID-19.

The genes are TRBV6-6 and TRBJ1-3, with D possibly TRBD1 on 6 matching bases. V was clipped by 11 bases and J by 2 bases, with 13 bases between them. The CDR3 runs to 13 residues. CDR1 is MNHNY, CDR2 SVGAGI, per germline (reference sequence). CDR3 DNA: TGTGCCTCAGCGGGGGCAGCTGGAAACACCATATATTTT. Protein: CASAGAAGNTIYF.

The rearrangement joins TRBV7-9 to TRBJ2-3, with 7 bases identical to TRBD2. Per the germline V gene, CDR1 is SEHNR and CDR2 is FQNEAQ (reference sequence). The V gene end was trimmed by 2 bases and the J gene end by 2 bases; junction bases not matched to a gene: 4. The CDR3 covers 15 residues. The CDR3 is CASSLNSGNTDTQYF. The DNA of the CDR3 is TGTGCCAGCAGCTTAAACAGCGGGAACACAGATACGCAGTATTTT.

V gene TRBV5-1 combines with J gene TRBJ1-1; D possibly corresponds to TRBD1 (6 bases). This CDR3 has 16 amino acids. Looked up from germline, CDR1 is SGHRS and CDR2 is YFSETQ. Trimming stripped 0 bases from V and 1 base from J, with 13 bases between. This chain's CDR3 is CASSLAIGQPNTEAFF. CDR3 in DNA: TGCGCCAGCAGCTTGGCCATTGGACAGCCGAACACTGAAGCTTTCTTT. The complete variable domain, with remaining parts taken from reference TRBV5-1 and TRBJ1-1, reads KAGVTQTPRYLIKTRGQQVTLSCSPISGHRSVSWYQQTPGQGLQFLFEYFSETQRNKGNFPGRFSGRQFSNSRSEMNVSTLELGDSALYLCASSLAIGQPNTEAFFGQGTRLTVV.